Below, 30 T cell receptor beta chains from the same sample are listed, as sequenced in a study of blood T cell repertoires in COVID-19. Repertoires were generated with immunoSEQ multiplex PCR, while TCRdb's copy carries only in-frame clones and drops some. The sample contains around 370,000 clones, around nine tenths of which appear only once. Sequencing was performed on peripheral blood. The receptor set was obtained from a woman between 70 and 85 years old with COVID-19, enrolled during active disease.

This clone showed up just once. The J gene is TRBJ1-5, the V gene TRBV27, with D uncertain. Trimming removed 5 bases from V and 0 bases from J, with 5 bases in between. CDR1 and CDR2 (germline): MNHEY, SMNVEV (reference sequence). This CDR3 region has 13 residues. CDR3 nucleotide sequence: TGTGCCAGCAGTCAGGATAGCAATCAGCCCCAGCATTTT. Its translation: CASSQDSNQPQHF.

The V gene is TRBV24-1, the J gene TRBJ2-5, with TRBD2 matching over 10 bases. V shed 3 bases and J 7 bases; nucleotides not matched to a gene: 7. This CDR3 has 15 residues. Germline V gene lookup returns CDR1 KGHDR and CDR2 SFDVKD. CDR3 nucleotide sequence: TGTGCCACCAGTGATGCTAGCGGGGGTGCCGGGACCCAGTACTTC. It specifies CATSDASGGAGTQYF.

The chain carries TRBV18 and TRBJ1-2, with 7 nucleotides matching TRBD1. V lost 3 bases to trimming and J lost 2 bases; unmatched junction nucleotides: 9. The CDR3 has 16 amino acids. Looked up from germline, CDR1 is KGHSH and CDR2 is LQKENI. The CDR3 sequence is CASSPREGAMNYGYTF. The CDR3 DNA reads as TGTGCCAGCTCACCCCGGGAGGGGGCAATGAACTATGGCTACACCTTC.

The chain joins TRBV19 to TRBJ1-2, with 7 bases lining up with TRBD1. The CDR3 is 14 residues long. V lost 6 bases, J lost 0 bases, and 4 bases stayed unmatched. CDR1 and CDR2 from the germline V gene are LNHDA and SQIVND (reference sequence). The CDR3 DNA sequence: TGTGCCAGTAGGAGGACAGGAGCTAACTATGGCTACACCTTC. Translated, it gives CASRRTGANYGYTF.

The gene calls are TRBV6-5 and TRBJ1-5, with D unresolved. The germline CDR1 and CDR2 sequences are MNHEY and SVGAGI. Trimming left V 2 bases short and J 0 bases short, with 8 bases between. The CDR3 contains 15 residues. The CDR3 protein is CASSYADYSNQPQHF. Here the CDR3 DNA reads TGTGCCAGCAGTTACGCAGACTATAGCAATCAGCCCCAGCATTTT.

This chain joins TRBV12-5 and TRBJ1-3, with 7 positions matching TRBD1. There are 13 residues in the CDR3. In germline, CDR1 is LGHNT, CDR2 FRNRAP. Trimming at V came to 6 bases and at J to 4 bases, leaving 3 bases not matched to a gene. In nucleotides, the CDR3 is TGTGCTAGTGGACGGGGACAGGGAAACACCATATATTTT. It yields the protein CASGRGQGNTIYF.

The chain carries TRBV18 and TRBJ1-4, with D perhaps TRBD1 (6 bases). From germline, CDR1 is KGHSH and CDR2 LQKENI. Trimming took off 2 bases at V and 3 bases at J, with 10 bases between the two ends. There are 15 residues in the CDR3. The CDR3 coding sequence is TGTGCCAGCTCACCATTAGGGGGGGCTAATGAAAAACTGTTTTTT. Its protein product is CASSPLGGANEKLFF. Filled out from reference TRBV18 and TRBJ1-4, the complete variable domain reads NAGVMQNPRHLVRRRGQEARLRCSPMKGHSHVYWYRQLPEEGLKFMVYLQKENIIDESGMPKERFSAEFPKEGPSILRIQQVVRGDSAAYFCASSPLGGANEKLFFGSGTQLSVL.

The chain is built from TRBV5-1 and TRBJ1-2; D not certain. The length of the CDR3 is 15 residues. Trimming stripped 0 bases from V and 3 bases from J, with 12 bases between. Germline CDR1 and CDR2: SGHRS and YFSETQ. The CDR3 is CASSLVGVRDYGYTF. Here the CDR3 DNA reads TGCGCCAGCAGCTTGGTCGGGGTGCGAGACTATGGCTACACCTTC.

The CDR3 spells CASRPGAYQPQHF. CDR3 nucleotides: TGTGCCAGTAGGCCGGGAGCTTATCAGCCCCAGCATTTT. The gene calls are TRBV19 and TRBJ1-5; D call uncertain. CDR1 LNHDA and CDR2 SQIVND come from the germline V gene (reference sequence). Deletions cut 6 bases from V and 5 bases from J, with 11 bases between. CDR3 length: 13 amino acids.

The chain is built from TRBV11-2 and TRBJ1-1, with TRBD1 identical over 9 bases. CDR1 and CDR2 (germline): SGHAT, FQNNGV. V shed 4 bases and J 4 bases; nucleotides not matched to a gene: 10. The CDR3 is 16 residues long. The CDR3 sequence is CASSWTGEREVTEAFF. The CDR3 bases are TGTGCCAGCAGCTGGACAGGGGAAAGGGAGGTCACTGAAGCTTTCTTT.

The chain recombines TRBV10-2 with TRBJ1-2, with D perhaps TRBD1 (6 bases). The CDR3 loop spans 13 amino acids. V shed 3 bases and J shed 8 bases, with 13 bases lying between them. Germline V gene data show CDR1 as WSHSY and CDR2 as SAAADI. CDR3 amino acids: CASSEHRERGYTF. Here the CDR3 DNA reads TGCGCCAGCAGTGAACACAGGGAGAGAGGCTACACCTTC.

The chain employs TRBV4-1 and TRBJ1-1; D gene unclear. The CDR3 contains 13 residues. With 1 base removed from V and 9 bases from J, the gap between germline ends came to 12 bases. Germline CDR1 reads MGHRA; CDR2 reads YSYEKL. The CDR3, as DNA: TGCGCCAGCAGCCAAGCCCCAGTCGAAAAAGCTTTCTTT. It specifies CASSQAPVEKAFF.

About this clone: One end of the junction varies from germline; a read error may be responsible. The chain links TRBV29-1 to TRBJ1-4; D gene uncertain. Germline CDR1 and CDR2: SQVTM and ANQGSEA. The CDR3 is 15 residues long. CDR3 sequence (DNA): TGCAGCGTTCAAGATTGGCTGACAAATAATGAAAAACTGTTTTTT. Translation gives CSVQDWLTNNEKLFF.

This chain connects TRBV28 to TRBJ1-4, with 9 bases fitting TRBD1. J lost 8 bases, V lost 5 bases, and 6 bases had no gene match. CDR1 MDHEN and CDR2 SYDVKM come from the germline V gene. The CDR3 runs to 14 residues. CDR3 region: CASSRTGTGEKLFF. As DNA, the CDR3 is TGTGCCAGCAGTAGAACCGGGACAGGGGAAAAACTGTTTTTT.

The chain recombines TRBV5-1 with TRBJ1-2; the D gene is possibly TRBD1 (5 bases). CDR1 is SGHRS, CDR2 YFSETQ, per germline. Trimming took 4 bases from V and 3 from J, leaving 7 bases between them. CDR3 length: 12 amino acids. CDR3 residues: CASSAGYYGYTF. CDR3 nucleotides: TGCGCCAGCAGCGCAGGGTACTATGGCTACACCTTC.

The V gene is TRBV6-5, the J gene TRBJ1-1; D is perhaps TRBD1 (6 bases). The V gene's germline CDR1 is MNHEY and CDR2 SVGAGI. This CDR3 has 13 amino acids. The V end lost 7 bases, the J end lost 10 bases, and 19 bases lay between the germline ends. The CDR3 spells CASTNRVGEGAFF. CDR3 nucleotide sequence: TGTGCCAGCACGAACAGGGTCGGTGAAGGAGCTTTCTTT.

This chain's CDR3 is CASSFRNTEAFF. The CDR3 nucleotides read TGTGCCAGCAGTTTTAGGAACACTGAAGCTTTCTTT. This chain connects TRBV28 to TRBJ1-1; D gene ambiguous. With 3 bases removed from V and 1 base from J, the gap between germline ends came to 3 bases. The CDR3 runs to 12 residues. Germline CDR1 reads MDHEN; CDR2 reads SYDVKM.

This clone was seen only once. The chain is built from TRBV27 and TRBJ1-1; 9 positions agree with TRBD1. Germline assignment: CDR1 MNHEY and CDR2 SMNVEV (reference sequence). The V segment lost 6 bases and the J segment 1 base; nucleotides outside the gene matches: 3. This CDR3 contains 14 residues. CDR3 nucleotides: TGTGCCAGCAGAACGGACAGGGGGAACACTGAAGCTTTCTTT. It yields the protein CASRTDRGNTEAFF.

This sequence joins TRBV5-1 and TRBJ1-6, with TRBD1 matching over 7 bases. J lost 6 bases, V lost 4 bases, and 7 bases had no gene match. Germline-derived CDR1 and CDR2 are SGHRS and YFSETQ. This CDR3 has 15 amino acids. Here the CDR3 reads CASSVRGQPNSPLHF. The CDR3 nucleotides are TGCGCCAGCAGCGTGCGGGGACAGCCTAATTCACCCCTCCACTTT.

The CDR3 loop is CASEYPRGVGEQFF. Written as DNA, the CDR3 is TGTGCCAGCGAATATCCGCGGGGGGTTGGTGAGCAGTTCTTC. The V call is TRBV2, the J call TRBJ2-1; 8 positions match TRBD2. CDR3 length: 14 amino acids. CDR1 and CDR2 (germline): SNHLY, FYNNEI. The junction had 12 bases not matched to a gene; V was cut back by 8 bases and J by 9 bases.

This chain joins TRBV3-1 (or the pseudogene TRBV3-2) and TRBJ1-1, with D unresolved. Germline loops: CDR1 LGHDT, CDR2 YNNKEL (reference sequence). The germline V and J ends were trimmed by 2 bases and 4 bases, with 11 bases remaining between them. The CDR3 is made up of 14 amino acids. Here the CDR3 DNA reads TGTGCCAGCAGCCAACGGGAGGGAGGCACTGAAGCTTTCTTT. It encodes CASSQREGGTEAFF.

CDR3 in amino acids: CASGGDRGYDTF. For the CDR3, the DNA is TGTGCCAGCGGGGGGGACAGGGGATATGACACCTTC. The J gene is TRBJ1-2, the V gene TRBV5-4; 10 positions agree with TRBD1. CDR1 is SGHNT, CDR2 YYREEE, per germline (reference sequence). The trim removed 7 bases at V and 12 bases at J, leaving 9 bases unmatched. CDR3 length equals 12 residues. Supplemented by reference TRBV5-4 and TRBJ1-2, the full variable domain reads ETGVTQSPTHLIKTRGQQVTLRCSSQSGHNTVSWYQQALGQGPQFIFQYYREEENGRGNFPPRFSGLQFPNYSSELNVNALELDDSALYLCASGGDRGYDTFGSGTRLTVV.

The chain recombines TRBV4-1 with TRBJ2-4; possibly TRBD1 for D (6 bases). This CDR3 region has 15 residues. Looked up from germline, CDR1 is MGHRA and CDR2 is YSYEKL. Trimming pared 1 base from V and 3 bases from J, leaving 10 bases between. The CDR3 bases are TGCGCCAGCAGCCAAGTCCGGACAGACAAAAACATTCAGTACTTC. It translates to CASSQVRTDKNIQYF.

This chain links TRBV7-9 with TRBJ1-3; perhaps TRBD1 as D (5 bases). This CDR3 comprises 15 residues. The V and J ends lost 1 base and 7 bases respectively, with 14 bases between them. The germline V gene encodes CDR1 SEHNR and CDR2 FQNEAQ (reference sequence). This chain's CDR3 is CASSLEDNAWNTIYF. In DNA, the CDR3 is TGTGCCAGCAGCTTAGAGGACAACGCCTGGAACACCATATATTTT.

The CDR3 DNA is TGTGCCAGCAGCGGGGAGACCCAGTACTTC. It translates to CASSGETQYF. V usage is TRBV12-3 or TRBV12-4 and J usage is TRBJ2-5; D remains unclear. The V gene lost 6 bases and the J gene lost 5 bases, with 4 bases spanning the gap. CDR3 length equals 10 residues.

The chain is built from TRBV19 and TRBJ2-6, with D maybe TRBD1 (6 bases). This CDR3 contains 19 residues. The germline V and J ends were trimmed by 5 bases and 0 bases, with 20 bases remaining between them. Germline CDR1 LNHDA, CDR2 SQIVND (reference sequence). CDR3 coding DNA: TGTGCCAGTAGTCTCGGATCGGGACATACCGCCTCTGGGGCCAACGTCCTGACTTTC. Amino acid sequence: CASSLGSGHTASGANVLTF.

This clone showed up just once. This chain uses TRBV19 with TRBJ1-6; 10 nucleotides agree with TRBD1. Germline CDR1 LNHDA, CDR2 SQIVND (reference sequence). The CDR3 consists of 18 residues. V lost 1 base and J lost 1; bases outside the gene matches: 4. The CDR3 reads CASSIGRDRGSYNSPLHF. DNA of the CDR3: TGTGCCAGTAGTATAGGGCGGGACAGGGGATCCTATAATTCACCCCTCCACTTT.

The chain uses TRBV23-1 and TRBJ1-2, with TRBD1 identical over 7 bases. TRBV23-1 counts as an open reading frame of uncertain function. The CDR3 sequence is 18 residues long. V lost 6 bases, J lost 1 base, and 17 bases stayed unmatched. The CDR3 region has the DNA TGCGCCAGCAGCCACACCAAGACAGGGACGAAGCATAACTATGGCTACACCTTC. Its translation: CASSHTKTGTKHNYGYTF.

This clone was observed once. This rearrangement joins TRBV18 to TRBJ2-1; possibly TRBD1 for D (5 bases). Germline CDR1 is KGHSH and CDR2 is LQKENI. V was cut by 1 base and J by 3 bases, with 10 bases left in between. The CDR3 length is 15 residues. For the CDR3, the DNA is TGTGCCAGCTCACCACTCGCGACAGACTACAATGAGCAGTTCTTC. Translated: CASSPLATDYNEQFF.

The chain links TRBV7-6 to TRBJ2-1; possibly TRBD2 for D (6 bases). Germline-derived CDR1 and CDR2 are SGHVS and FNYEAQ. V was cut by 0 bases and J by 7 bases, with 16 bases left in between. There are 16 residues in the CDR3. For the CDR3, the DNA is TGTGCCAGCAGCTTAGCGCCACTAGCTGGGGGTAATGAGCAGTTCTTC. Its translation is CASSLAPLAGGNEQFF.